The sequence of this T cell receptor beta chain was determined in a study of shared T cell receptors in the human thymus. Using immunoSEQ multiplex PCR, the repertoire was profiled, and TCRdb retains in-frame clones only, with some absent. The sample has 700,000 or so clones; over 75% are singletons. This clone was picked up one time. V gave up 4 bases and J gave up 2 bases; unmatched junction bases: 14. The CDR3 extends over 18 amino acids. The germline CDR1 and CDR2 sequences are SGHDT and YYEEEE. The sample was also reused in another study, on human thymus T cells. From that second work: Thymus pieces cut out during corrective heart surgery were the tissue that was used. Both thymic and peripheral blood repertoires showed apparently biased V and J usage.

The TCR was taken from a girl less than two years old with a congenital heart defect. The V and J genes are TRBV5-6 and TRBJ2-1; TRBD2 matches at 8 bases. The sample consisted of thymocytes. The CDR3, as DNA: TGTGCCAGCAGCGCGGGACTAGTGGTGGGTAGCCCCTACAATGAGCAGTTCTTC. Its translation: CASSAGLVVGSPYNEQFF.